The 20 T cell receptor beta chains in this list originate from one sample, sequenced in a study of blood T cell repertoires in COVID-19. TCRdb keeps only in-frame clones here, not all; method: immunoSEQ multiplex PCR. This repertoire shows about 250,000 clones, around nine tenths found once; its top ten account for around 1.5%. The sequenced material came from peripheral blood. The receptors were gathered from a man at least 80 years old with acute or convalescent COVID-19.

This chain uses TRBV18 with TRBJ2-6; possible D gene TRBD1, 6 bases. The CDR3 loop spans 17 amino acids. The V end was cut by 2 bases, the J end by 0 bases, with 11 bases between. Germline V gene data show CDR1 as KGHSH and CDR2 as LQKENI. The CDR3 nucleotides are TGTGCCAGCTCACCAGCAGGGGTGGGCTCTGGGGCCAACGTCCTGACTTTC. Translation: CASSPAGVGSGANVLTF.

The chain recombines TRBV4-3 with TRBJ2-3; the match to TRBD1 covers 10 bases. V was pared by 1 base and J by 6 bases, with 7 bases of the junction left unmatched. Germline-derived CDR1 and CDR2 are LGHNA and YSLEER. The CDR3 runs 16 residues. CDR3 in amino acids: CASSQVSGTGVDTQYF. The CDR3 DNA follows: TGCGCCAGCAGCCAAGTTTCCGGGACAGGGGTTGATACGCAGTATTTT.

V gene TRBV29-1 combines with J gene TRBJ2-1; TRBD2 matches at 8 bases. CDR3 length: 15 residues. V was clipped by 6 bases and J by 7 bases; unmatched bases: 14. Germline values: CDR1 SQVTM, CDR2 ANQGSEA. The CDR3 reads CSVDGGESPNNEQFF. CDR3 sequence (DNA): TGCAGCGTGGACGGGGGGGAGTCCCCTAATAATGAGCAGTTCTTC.

This chain connects TRBV3-1 (or the pseudogene TRBV3-2) to TRBJ2-5; no firm D call. Germline CDR1 is LGHDT and CDR2 is YNNKEL (reference sequence). The ends were cut back, 0 bases at V and 7 bases at J, with 9 bases in the middle. The CDR3 extends over 13 amino acids. The CDR3 sequence: CASSQESIRTQYF. CDR3 nucleotides: TGTGCCAGCAGCCAAGAATCTATTCGGACCCAGTACTTC.

The rearrangement uses TRBV2 and TRBJ2-5, with D possibly matching TRBD1 (5 bases). The V and J ends lost 5 bases and 1 base respectively, with 8 bases between them. The CDR3 has 13 residues. Germline values: CDR1 SNHLY, CDR2 FYNNEI. The DNA for the CDR3 is TGTGCCAGCAGTAGGGGATTCCAAGAGACCCAGTACTTC. It specifies CASSRGFQETQYF.

V is TRBV11-1 and J is TRBJ2-5, with 11 bases that match TRBD2. The germline V gene encodes CDR1 SGHAT and CDR2 FQDESV (reference sequence). The CDR3 totals 15 residues. V trimming: 6 bases; J trimming: 5 bases; junction bases outside the gene matches: 8. The CDR3, as DNA: TGTGCCAGCAGGATACTAGCGGGAGAAGGGGAGACCCAGTACTTC. Translated: CASRILAGEGETQYF.

The genes are TRBV6-5 and TRBJ2-2; D possibly corresponds to TRBD1 (6 bases). Per germline, CDR1 MNHEY and CDR2 SVGAGI. The CDR3 loop spans 12 amino acids. The ends were cut back, 10 bases at V and 5 bases at J, with 11 bases in the middle. The CDR3 bases are TGTGCCACCCGGACAGCGACCGGGGAGCTGTTTTTT. It yields the protein CATRTATGELFF.

The gene calls are TRBV7-8 and TRBJ2-2; 7 bases align to TRBD1. This CDR3 contains 14 residues. Germline CDR1 reads SGHVS; CDR2 reads FQNEAQ. The ends lost 6 bases at V and 6 bases at J; junction bases unmatched: 7. CDR3 sequence reads: CASSVGQVSGELFF. CDR3 coding DNA: TGTGCCAGCAGTGTAGGACAGGTGTCCGGGGAGCTGTTTTTT.

The rearrangement uses TRBV6-6 and TRBJ2-6; D is perhaps TRBD1 (5 bases). Looked up from germline, CDR1 is MNHNY and CDR2 is SVGAGI (reference sequence). The CDR3 extends over 15 amino acids. Trimming took off 10 bases at V and 0 bases at J, with 13 bases between the two ends. The CDR3 loop reads CATGIQASGANVLTF. Here the CDR3 DNA reads TGTGCCACAGGGATACAGGCCTCTGGGGCCAACGTCCTGACTTTC.

The chain carries TRBV5-6 and TRBJ1-4; TRBD1 matches at 7 bases. The CDR3 loop spans 16 amino acids. Germline trimming cut 2 bases from V and 7 bases from J; bases unmatched to any gene: 11. Germline CDR1 reads SGHDT; CDR2 reads YYEEEE. The CDR3 coding sequence is TGTGCCAGCAGCTTCTCACCATGGACAGGTTCTGAAAAACTGTTTTTT. Its protein product is CASSFSPWTGSEKLFF.

The chain recombines TRBV5-1 with TRBJ2-1; TRBD2 aligns across 8 bases. The CDR3 sequence is 16 residues long. CDR1 is SGHRS and CDR2 is YFSETQ in the germline V gene. The V segment lost 2 bases and the J segment 9 bases; nucleotides outside the gene matches: 13. The CDR3 DNA reads as TGCGCCAGCAGCTTTGGACTCGCGGGAGGTCTGCTTGAGCAGTTCTTC. Its translation is CASSFGLAGGLLEQFF. Looking up the rest from reference TRBV5-1 and TRBJ2-1 gives the full variable domain: KAGVTQTPRYLIKTRGQQVTLSCSPISGHRSVSWYQQTPGQGLQFLFEYFSETQRNKGNFPGRFSGRQFSNSRSEMNVSTLELGDSALYLCASSFGLAGGLLEQFFGPGTRLTVL.

The CDR3 bases are TGTGCCAGCACCCCTATCGGAGGCTGGGTCGCGAACACCGGGGAGCTGTTTTTT. Protein: CASTPIGGWVANTGELFF. The chain employs TRBV28 and TRBJ2-2, with D perhaps matching TRBD2 (5 bases). CDR1 MDHEN and CDR2 SYDVKM come from the germline V gene. This CDR3 contains 18 residues. Trimming took off 7 bases at V and 0 bases at J, with 21 bases between the two ends.

The chain employs TRBV9 and TRBJ2-3, with TRBD2 matching over 10 bases. CDR1 is SGDLS and CDR2 is YYNGEE in the germline V gene. V shed 0 bases, J shed 3 bases, and the junction held 4 bases outside the gene matches. The CDR3 totals 16 residues. CDR3 nucleotide sequence: TGTGCCAGCAGCGTAGCTAGCGGGAGTAGTACAGATACGCAGTATTTT. This sequence encodes CASSVASGSSTDTQYF.

The chain is built from TRBV6-6 and TRBJ2-1; D possibly corresponds to TRBD1 (5 bases). The CDR3 consists of 14 residues. The V end was cut by 5 bases, the J end by 5 bases, with 13 bases between. The germline V gene encodes CDR1 MNHNY and CDR2 SVGAGI (reference sequence). The CDR3 here is CASSKEWGHNEQFF. CDR3 bases: TGTGCCAGCAGTAAAGAGTGGGGCCACAATGAGCAGTTCTTC.

The chain is built from TRBV15 and TRBJ2-7; the match to TRBD1 covers 8 bases. The CDR3 has 16 amino acids. Germline loops: CDR1 LNHNV, CDR2 YYDKDF (reference sequence). The ends lost 5 bases at V and 0 bases at J; junction bases unmatched: 9. DNA of the CDR3: TGTGCCACCAGCGACGGACAGGGAATAAGCTCCTACGAGCAGTACTTC. Protein product: CATSDGQGISSYEQYF.

The J gene is TRBJ2-7, the V gene TRBV6-5; tentative D call: TRBD2 (5 bases). This CDR3 is 12 amino acids long. V was clipped by 6 bases and J by 6 bases, with 12 bases between them. Germline V CDR1 and CDR2: MNHEY, SVGAGI. The CDR3, as DNA: TGTGCCAGCAGCTCTGGAGGATTCGAGCAGTACTTC. It specifies CASSSGGFEQYF.

The chain recombines TRBV6-5 with TRBJ2-1, with D perhaps TRBD1 (6 bases). This CDR3 contains 15 residues. Germline V gives CDR1 MNHEY, CDR2 SVGAGI. The V end lost 5 bases, the J end lost 3 bases, and 14 bases lay between the germline ends. The CDR3 spells CASSISRGIYNEQFF. DNA of the CDR3: TGTGCCAGCAGTATTTCCAGGGGAATCTACAATGAGCAGTTCTTC.

This chain links TRBV6-5 with TRBJ1-1; maybe TRBD1 (5 bases). Trimming took off 3 bases at V and 3 bases at J, with 8 bases between the two ends. Looked up from germline, CDR1 is MNHEY and CDR2 is SVGAGI. This CDR3 spans 13 amino acids. CDR3 in DNA: TGTGCCAGCAGTTATGGAGGGGACACTGAAGCTTTCTTT. Protein sequence: CASSYGGDTEAFF.

The chain employs TRBV18 and TRBJ2-7; 8 bases line up with TRBD1. J lost 6 bases, V lost 1 base, and 8 bases had no gene match. Germline V CDR1 and CDR2: KGHSH, LQKENI. The CDR3 runs 15 residues. CDR3 coding DNA: TGTGCCAGCTCACCACTTACAGGGGGACCCGGCGAGCAGTACTTC. Translated: CASSPLTGGPGEQYF.

The J gene is TRBJ2-7, the V gene TRBV5-4; the match to TRBD2 covers 10 bases. The CDR3 has 15 residues. J was trimmed by 5 bases and V by 0 bases; bases with no gene match: 5. The V gene's germline CDR1 is SGHNT and CDR2 YYREEE (reference sequence). The DNA of the CDR3 is TGTGCCAGCAGCTTGGCTAGCGGGAGTCCCCACGAGCAGTACTTC. This translates into CASSLASGSPHEQYF.